The 30 T cell receptor beta chains listed next were all sequenced from one sample in a study of control samples from healthy donors and cancer patients. Here immunoSEQ multiplex PCR was the method, and the copy in TCRdb shows in-frame clones only, minus some. The sample carries about 170,000 clones, 94% recorded once. The sequenced sample was blood. These receptor sequences come from a woman aged 18-29 years in good health.

CDR3 nucleotides: TGTGCCAGCAGCCGCATACCTGGAGAAAAACTGTTTTTT. It specifies CASSRIPGEKLFF. The chain recombines TRBV6-5 with TRBJ1-4; D not certain. Trimming left V 6 bases short and J 8 bases short, with 13 bases between. Germline V gives CDR1 MNHEY, CDR2 SVGAGI. The CDR3 covers 13 residues.

The chain recombines TRBV21-1 with TRBJ2-2; whether TRBD1, the table's D call, matches the DNA was not checked. TRBV21-1 is shown as a pseudogene. The CDR3 spans 20 residues. The CDR3 reads CASSKEILDGGGTNTGELFF. The CDR3 coding sequence is TGTGCCAGCAGCAAAGAGATATTGGATGGGGGCGGCACGAACACCGGGGAGCTGTTTTTT.

V usage is TRBV6-5 and J usage is TRBJ1-2; D unresolved. The CDR3 spans 13 residues. Trimming removed 6 bases at V and 2 bases at J, with 10 bases between. Germline values: CDR1 MNHEY, CDR2 SVGAGI. The CDR3 is CASRSSLNYGYTF. The CDR3 DNA is TGTGCCAGCAGATCGTCCCTAAACTATGGCTACACCTTC.

V is TRBV7-9 and J is TRBJ2-7; D ambiguous. V was clipped by 5 bases and J by 4 bases, with 9 bases between them. Germline V gene data show CDR1 as SEHNR and CDR2 as FQNEAQ (reference sequence). The CDR3 contains 12 residues. The CDR3 is CASSPYDYEQYF. In DNA, the CDR3 is TGTGCCAGCAGCCCATATGATTACGAGCAGTACTTC.

The rearrangement joins TRBV10-2 to TRBJ1-5; weak D call: TRBD1 (6 bases). The CDR3 has 15 amino acids. The V and J ends lost 4 bases and 1 base respectively, with 11 bases between them. The germline V gene has CDR1 WSHSY and CDR2 SAAADI. The CDR3 protein is CASSVAGASNQPQHF. The CDR3 DNA sequence: TGCGCCAGCAGTGTAGCGGGGGCGAGCAATCAGCCCCAGCATTTT.

The rearrangement joins TRBV29-1 to TRBJ1-3; 11 positions agree with TRBD1. The CDR3 runs 15 residues. With 6 bases clipped from V and 4 bases from J, the junction kept 8 bases outside the gene matches. Looked up from germline, CDR1 is SQVTM and CDR2 is ANQGSEA. CDR3 sequence (DNA): TGCAGCGTGGTACAGGGACAGGGGGACGGAAACACCATATATTTT. Encoded protein: CSVVQGQGDGNTIYF.

This sequence joins TRBV3-1 (or the pseudogene TRBV3-2) and TRBJ2-2; D may correspond to TRBD1 or TRBD2 (6 bases each). This CDR3 is built from 17 residues. The V end lost 0 bases, the J end lost 4 bases, and 15 bases lay between the germline ends. The germline gives CDR1 LGHDT, CDR2 YNNKEL (reference sequence). The CDR3 is CASSQDKGGRPTGELFF. The CDR3 coding sequence is TGTGCCAGCAGCCAAGATAAAGGGGGGAGGCCCACCGGGGAGCTGTTTTTT.

This rearrangement joins TRBV11-3 to TRBJ1-3, with 12 nucleotides matching TRBD1. After removal of 4 bases from V and 0 bases from J, the junction contained 10 bases not matched to a gene. CDR1 SGHNT and CDR2 YENEEA come from the germline V gene. CDR3 size: 19 residues. CDR3 amino acids: CASSSGQGALHNSGNTIYF. The DNA of the CDR3 is TGTGCCAGCAGCTCGGGACAGGGGGCCCTACACAACTCTGGAAACACCATATATTTT.

This clone was seen a few times. At the DNA level, this CDR3 is encoded by other sequences in the same sample as well. The chain couples TRBV6-5 to TRBJ1-1; D call uncertain. The CDR3 has 12 amino acids. Germline CDR1 and CDR2: MNHEY and SVGAGI. V lost 2 bases and J lost 3, with 4 bases in between. CDR3 in amino acids: CASSYRDTEAFF. CDR3 nucleotide sequence: TGTGCCAGCAGTTACAGGGACACTGAAGCTTTCTTT.

The chain employs TRBV7-2 and TRBJ2-7; a possible D gene is TRBD2 (8 bases). The CDR3 has 16 residues. Trimming removed 5 bases from V and 7 bases from J, with 24 bases in between. Germline CDR1 is SGHTA and CDR2 is FQGNSA. Written as DNA, the CDR3 is TGTGCCAGCAGCAGGGGGCTTACTAGCGGTAGGCGAGAGCAGTACTTC. This encodes CASSRGLTSGRREQYF.

DNA of the CDR3: TGTGCCACCAGTGATCCTAGGGGAAATGGGGCCAACGTCCTGACTTTC. This gives the protein CATSDPRGNGANVLTF. The V and J genes are TRBV24-1 and TRBJ2-6; maybe TRBD1 (5 bases). The germline V gene encodes CDR1 KGHDR and CDR2 SFDVKD. The V gene lost 3 bases and the J gene lost 3 bases, with 11 bases spanning the gap. This CDR3 comprises 16 residues.

CDR3 nucleotide sequence: TGCGCCAGCAGTATAGAGCGGGGGACCGGGGAGCTGTTTTTT. As protein: CASSIERGTGELFF. The rearrangement links TRBV4-3 to TRBJ2-2; 8 nucleotides line up with TRBD2. Germline lookup yields CDR1 LGHNA and CDR2 YSLEER. The length of the CDR3 is 14 residues. V shed 6 bases and J 5 bases; nucleotides not matched to a gene: 5.

The chain joins TRBV4-1 to TRBJ2-1, with a possible D match to TRBD2 (6 bases). The ends were cut back, 3 bases at V and 9 bases at J, with 15 bases in the middle. The CDR3 is 14 amino acids. Germline V gene sequence: CDR1 MGHRA, CDR2 YSYEKL. CDR3 amino acids: CASSQGRGKGEQFF. The CDR3 region has the DNA TGCGCCAGCAGCCAGGGACGCGGGAAGGGTGAGCAGTTCTTC.

V is TRBV7-3 and J is TRBJ1-1, with 7 bases that match TRBD1. Germline lookup yields CDR1 SGHTA and CDR2 FQGTGA. The CDR3 runs to 15 residues. V trimming: 4 bases; J trimming: 5 bases; junction bases outside the gene matches: 10. The CDR3 bases are TGTGCCAGCAGCTCTCGAGGGGGCGCGAGAACTGAAGCTTTCTTT. Translation gives CASSSRGGARTEAFF.

The CDR3 region has the DNA TGTGCCGCGGGGACAGGGACCTACGAGCAGTACTTC. Its protein is CAAGTGTYEQYF. This chain uses TRBV10-3 with TRBJ2-7; TRBD1 matches at 9 bases. Germline assignment: CDR1 ENHRY and CDR2 SYGVKD. V was pared by 11 bases and J by 2 bases, with 4 bases of the junction left unmatched. This CDR3 has 12 residues.

The chain recombines TRBV10-3 with TRBJ1-1; TRBD1 might be the D (5 bases). The CDR3 length is 13 residues. Germline assignment: CDR1 ENHRY and CDR2 SYGVKD. The V end was cut by 11 bases, the J end by 0 bases, with 13 bases between. This CDR3 is CAVRGNLNTEAFF. CDR3 nucleotides: TGTGCCGTCCGGGGGAACCTGAACACTGAAGCTTTCTTT.

V and J are TRBV18 and TRBJ2-2; D remains ambiguous. Germline CDR1 reads KGHSH; CDR2 reads LQKENI. The CDR3 spans 15 residues. Trimming cost V 1 base and J 2 bases, with 8 bases left between them. The CDR3 DNA is TGTGCCAGCTCACCACTATATACCAACACCGGGGAGCTGTTTTTT. Translating it yields CASSPLYTNTGELFF.

The chain joins TRBV10-3 to TRBJ1-6, with D uncertain. V was shortened by 8 bases and J by 7 bases, with 15 bases between the two germline ends. CDR3 length equals 14 residues. The germline gives CDR1 ENHRY, CDR2 SYGVKD. Here the CDR3 DNA reads TGTGCCATCGGGGAAAGAAATGGGAATTCACCCCTCCACTTT. It translates to CAIGERNGNSPLHF.

The chain links TRBV3-1 (or the pseudogene TRBV3-2) to TRBJ2-5; D may be TRBD2 (6 bases). V lost 3 bases, J lost 5 bases, and 16 bases lay in between. The CDR3 extends over 15 amino acids. Germline CDR1 reads LGHDT; CDR2 reads YNNKEL (reference sequence). CDR3 bases: TGTGCCAGCAGCCAGTTCCCGGGGGTGGGTGAGACCCAGTACTTC. Its translation: CASSQFPGVGETQYF.

V gene TRBV6-5 combines with J gene TRBJ2-3; D call uncertain. The CDR3 is 16 residues long. CDR1 and CDR2 from the germline V gene are MNHEY and SVGAGI. Between the trimmed V and J ends, which lost 0 bases and 2 bases, there was a span of 12 bases. CDR3 DNA: TGTGCCAGCAGTTACTCTTACAAGCTCTACACAGATACGCAGTATTTT. Translation gives CASSYSYKLYTDTQYF.

This chain links TRBV2 with TRBJ1-1; 10 positions agree with TRBD1. The CDR3 loop spans 14 amino acids. Germline-derived CDR1 and CDR2 are SNHLY and FYNNEI. Trimming took 7 bases from V and 3 from J; bases not matched to a gene: 5. The CDR3 here is CASMRQGAYTEAFF. CDR3 bases: TGTGCCAGCATGAGACAGGGGGCTTACACTGAAGCTTTCTTT. Filled out from reference TRBV2 and TRBJ1-1, the complete variable domain reads EPEVTQTPSHQVTQMGQEVILRCVPISNHLYFYWYRQILGQKVEFLVSFYNNEISEKSEIFDDQFSVERPDGSNFTLKIRSTKLEDSAMYFCASMRQGAYTEAFFGQGTRLTVV.

This chain connects TRBV12-3 or TRBV12-4 to TRBJ2-1; D remains ambiguous. V lost 3 bases and J 11 bases, leaving 14 bases between the germline ends. There are 13 residues in the CDR3. The CDR3 spells CASSFQRKGQQFF. DNA of the CDR3: TGTGCCAGCAGTTTTCAGAGGAAGGGTCAGCAGTTCTTC.

The V and J genes are TRBV4-1 and TRBJ1-1; D gene ambiguous. The germline V and J ends were trimmed by 0 bases and 7 bases, with 9 bases remaining between them. This CDR3 region has 13 residues. CDR1 MGHRA and CDR2 YSYEKL come from the germline V gene. The CDR3 coding sequence is TGCGCCAGCAGCCAAGAACTTAGCCTTGAAGCTTTCTTT. This gives the protein CASSQELSLEAFF.

The chain has TRBV7-2 and TRBJ2-1; D gene unclear. V was clipped by 4 bases and J by 6 bases, with 10 bases between them. Per the germline V gene, CDR1 is SGHTA and CDR2 is FQGNSA. The CDR3 runs 13 residues. The CDR3 protein is CASSSPLTNEQFF. Here the CDR3 DNA reads TGTGCCAGCAGCTCCCCCCTGACCAATGAGCAGTTCTTC.

The chain joins TRBV5-8 to TRBJ2-7; D is undetermined. V lost 2 bases and J 7 bases, leaving 13 bases between the germline ends. Germline-derived CDR1 and CDR2 are SGHTS and YDEGEE. The CDR3 length is 13 residues. CDR3 residues: CASSFAPFSEQYF. CDR3 coding DNA: TGTGCCAGCAGCTTTGCGCCTTTTTCTGAGCAGTACTTC.

This chain connects TRBV5-8 to TRBJ1-1, with 8 bases identical to TRBD1. The CDR3 sequence is 16 residues long. V gave up 4 bases and J gave up 1 base; unmatched junction bases: 9. Germline V gene lookup returns CDR1 SGHTS and CDR2 YDEGEE. CDR3 residues: CASSRGQGEGNTEAFF. The CDR3 DNA follows: TGTGCCAGCAGCCGCGGACAGGGCGAGGGGAACACTGAAGCTTTCTTT.

The gene calls are TRBV7-9 and TRBJ1-4; 7 bases fit TRBD1. Germline trimming cut 6 bases from V and 5 bases from J; bases unmatched to any gene: 0. The length of the CDR3 is 12 residues. CDR1 is SEHNR, CDR2 FQNEAQ, per germline (reference sequence). CDR3 region: CASRTGNEKLFF. The CDR3 bases are TGTGCCAGCAGGACAGGGAATGAAAAACTGTTTTTT. The whole variable domain, remainder taken from reference TRBV7-9 and TRBJ1-4, is DTGVSQNPRHKITKRGQNVTFRCDPISEHNRLYWYRQTLGQGPEFLTYFQNEAQLEKSRLLSDRFSAERPKGSFSTLEIQRTEQGDSAMYLCASRTGNEKLFFGSGTQLSVL.

J is TRBJ1-2 and V is TRBV21-1; the table's D call, TRBD1, has no DNA check behind it. TRBV21-1 is given as a pseudogene. The CDR3 is made up of 16 amino acids. The CDR3 spells CASSKGSRPAGNGYTF. CDR3 DNA sequence: TGTGCCAGCAGCAAAGGATCTCGGCCGGCAGGGAATGGCTACACCTTC.

The gene calls are TRBV19 and TRBJ2-1, with 16 bases aligning to TRBD2. V was clipped by 5 bases and J by 7 bases; unmatched bases: 8. There are 17 residues in the CDR3. Germline lookup yields CDR1 LNHDA and CDR2 SQIVND (reference sequence). The CDR3 here is CASSFPGLAGGRNEQFF. The CDR3 DNA reads TGTGCCAGTAGTTTCCCGGGACTAGCGGGGGGGAGGAATGAGCAGTTCTTC.

The rearrangement joins TRBV18 to TRBJ2-3; weak D call: TRBD2 (5 bases). The germline V gene has CDR1 KGHSH and CDR2 LQKENI. Between the trimmed V and J ends, which lost 3 bases and 0 bases, there was a span of 7 bases. The CDR3 covers 14 residues. The DNA of the CDR3 is TGTGCCAGCTCACCGGGAGCTAGCACAGATACGCAGTATTTT. It yields the protein CASSPGASTDTQYF. The variable domain in full, with the rest retrieved from reference TRBV18 and TRBJ2-3, is NAGVMQNPRHLVRRRGQEARLRCSPMKGHSHVYWYRQLPEEGLKFMVYLQKENIIDESGMPKERFSAEFPKEGPSILRIQQVVRGDSAAYFCASSPGASTDTQYFGPGTRLTVL.